What follows are 32 T cell receptor beta chains derived from one specimen sequenced in a study of blood T cell repertoires in COVID-19. The assay was immunoSEQ multiplex PCR, and TCRdb's table has in-frame clones only and misses some. The sample lists about 200,000 clones, about 88% occurring once. Source material: peripheral blood. Receptors were obtained from a woman aged 40 to 49 who had recovered from COVID-19.

This chain connects TRBV6-1 to TRBJ1-3; 7 bases are a match to TRBD1. The germline gives CDR1 MNHNS, CDR2 SASEGT. The CDR3 is 15 residues long. J gave up 0 bases and V 3 bases, and 2 bases lay outside the gene matches. Here the CDR3 reads CASSDTGASGNTIYF. CDR3 DNA sequence: TGTGCCAGCAGTGACACAGGGGCCTCTGGAAACACCATATATTTT.

V is TRBV5-1 and J is TRBJ1-4; D gene ambiguous. Trimming left V 0 bases short and J 5 bases short, with 8 bases between. The V gene's germline CDR1 is SGHRS and CDR2 YFSETQ. The CDR3 contains 14 residues. Here the CDR3 DNA reads TGCGCCAGCAGCTTGGGGCGGATCAATGAAAAACTGTTTTTT. Translation gives CASSLGRINEKLFF.

The chain links TRBV6-1 to TRBJ2-7, with 9 bases that match TRBD1. Trimming cost V 7 bases and J 7 bases; bases outside gene matches: 5. CDR1 and CDR2 from the germline V gene are MNHNS and SASEGT. There are 12 residues in the CDR3. The CDR3 sequence: CASNYRGREQYF. In DNA, the CDR3 is TGTGCCAGCAATTACAGGGGGCGAGAGCAGTACTTC.

CDR3 nucleotides: TGTGCCAGCTCACCTACTGAGCCCTCGTACGAGCAGTACTTC. Encoded protein: CASSPTEPSYEQYF. This chain connects TRBV18 to TRBJ2-7; D not certain. The CDR3 contains 14 residues. Germline V lookup: CDR1 KGHSH, CDR2 LQKENI. The germline V and J ends were trimmed by 3 bases and 4 bases, with 13 bases remaining between them.

The chain combines TRBV2 with TRBJ1-2; D is perhaps TRBD1 (6 bases). CDR1 is SNHLY, CDR2 FYNNEI, per germline. The CDR3 has 16 residues. V gave up 2 bases and J gave up 4 bases, with 17 bases separating them. In nucleotides, the CDR3 is TGTGCCAGCAGTGAAAGTCAGGGCAGGGGCGGCTATGGCTACACCTTC. Translating gives CASSESQGRGGYGYTF.

The chain carries TRBV6-4 and TRBJ2-2, with D unclear. Germline loops: CDR1 MRHNA, CDR2 SNTAGT. V lost 0 bases and J 5 bases, leaving 10 bases between the germline ends. CDR3 length equals 15 residues. The CDR3 DNA is TGTGCCAGCAGTGACTCTGGCAAGTCTACCGGGGAGCTGTTTTTT. Translated: CASSDSGKSTGELFF.

The chain couples TRBV24-1 to TRBJ2-1, with D possibly TRBD2 on 7 matching bases. The germline V and J ends were trimmed by 3 bases and 1 base, with 12 bases remaining between them. The CDR3 covers 16 residues. Germline CDR1 is KGHDR and CDR2 is SFDVKD. The CDR3 spells CATSDGRGRSYNEQFF. The CDR3 DNA sequence: TGTGCCACCAGTGATGGGAGGGGGAGGTCCTACAATGAGCAGTTCTTC.

Concerning this clone: Just one base apart from a much larger clone, this may be a read error. The chain couples TRBV7-2 to TRBJ1-3; 8 positions match TRBD1. Germline-derived CDR1 and CDR2 are SGHTA and FQGNSA. Losses at the gene ends were 4 bases for V and 2 bases for J; bases not matched to a gene: 1. There are 14 residues in the CDR3. The CDR3 reads CASSSTGAGNTIYF. CDR3 in DNA: TGTGCCAGCAGCTCGACAGGGGCTGGAAACACCATATATTTT.

The chain is built from TRBV18 and TRBJ1-2, with 9 bases matching TRBD1. The germline CDR1 and CDR2 sequences are KGHSH and LQKENI. CDR3 length: 18 residues. Losses at the gene ends were 3 bases for V and 4 bases for J; bases not matched to a gene: 15. The CDR3 bases are TGTGCCAGCTCACCCTTTCCGGGACAGGGTAAAAACGGCTATGGCTACACCTTC. Amino acid sequence: CASSPFPGQGKNGYGYTF.

This rearrangement joins TRBV6-5 to TRBJ1-1; unclear D gene. Per germline, CDR1 MNHEY and CDR2 SVGAGI. V gave up 1 base and J gave up 7 bases, with 16 bases separating them. The CDR3 consists of 15 residues. The CDR3 DNA reads as TGTGCCAGCAGTTACTTGAGCTTCGGGGAGGGTGAAGCTTTCTTT. This codes for CASSYLSFGEGEAFF.

CDR3 coding DNA: TGTGCCAGCAACCCCGGAGGCGCGAACACCGGGGAGCTGTTTTTT. Translation: CASNPGGANTGELFF. The V gene is TRBV6-5, the J gene TRBJ2-2; D may be TRBD2 (5 bases). The germline V gene encodes CDR1 MNHEY and CDR2 SVGAGI. This CDR3 is built from 15 residues. V was trimmed by 7 bases and J by 0 bases, leaving 12 bases between them.

In nucleotides, the CDR3 is TGTGCCAGCAGCCAAGCCCCGGGACAGGGGACGGCGCAGTATTTT. It yields the protein CASSQAPGQGTAQYF. This chain connects TRBV3-1 (or the pseudogene TRBV3-2) to TRBJ2-3, with 10 positions matching TRBD1. Trimming cost V 1 base and J 10 bases; bases outside gene matches: 8. Germline CDR1 LGHDT, CDR2 YNNKEL (reference sequence). The CDR3 consists of 15 residues.

The J gene is TRBJ2-2, the V gene TRBV28; a weak D match, TRBD1 (6 bases). Trimming removed 0 bases from V and 7 bases from J, with 9 bases in between. Germline V gives CDR1 MDHEN, CDR2 SYDVKM. CDR3 length: 14 amino acids. CDR3: CASSLWGAVGELFF. CDR3 sequence (DNA): TGTGCCAGCAGTTTATGGGGGGCGGTCGGGGAGCTGTTTTTT.

In its sample, this clone was seen once. V usage is TRBV19 and J usage is TRBJ1-1, with D perhaps TRBD1 (6 bases). The germline CDR1 and CDR2 sequences are LNHDA and SQIVND (reference sequence). This CDR3 is built from 13 residues. The V end lost 9 bases, the J end lost 5 bases, and 16 bases lay between the germline ends. The CDR3 DNA reads as TGTGCCAGCTCGCTCCAGGGGATGACTGAAGCTTTCTTT. Encoded protein: CASSLQGMTEAFF.

Here the CDR3 DNA reads TGCGCCAGCAGCCAAGTGGGACTAGCGGGAGGCAATGAGCAGTTCTTC. It codes for CASSQVGLAGGNEQFF. This chain connects TRBV4-3 to TRBJ2-1, with 15 bases lining up with TRBD2. The CDR3 totals 16 residues. V shed 1 base, J shed 6 bases, and the junction held 1 base outside the gene matches. Per germline, CDR1 LGHNA and CDR2 YSLEER.

This sequence joins TRBV5-1 and TRBJ1-5; 8 bases are a match to TRBD1. Per germline, CDR1 SGHRS and CDR2 YFSETQ. The junction had 7 bases not matched to a gene; V was cut back by 5 bases and J by 3 bases. The CDR3 runs 15 residues. The CDR3 sequence: CASSFGQGPNQPQHF. The CDR3 DNA reads TGCGCCAGCAGTTTTGGACAGGGACCCAATCAGCCCCAGCATTTT. The whole variable domain, filled in from reference TRBV5-1 and TRBJ1-5, reads KAGVTQTPRYLIKTRGQQVTLSCSPISGHRSVSWYQQTPGQGLQFLFEYFSETQRNKGNFPGRFSGRQFSNSRSEMNVSTLELGDSALYLCASSFGQGPNQPQHFGDGTRLSIL.

The chain joins TRBV12-5 to TRBJ1-3; no reliable D call. The V and J ends lost 3 bases and 8 bases respectively, with 26 bases between them. The CDR3 totals 18 residues. In germline, CDR1 is LGHNT, CDR2 FRNRAP. The CDR3 is CASGFSLPRAHLRDTIYF. As DNA, the CDR3 is TGTGCTAGTGGTTTTTCTCTACCGAGGGCCCATTTACGGGACACCATATATTTT. Full variable domain (rest looked up from reference TRBV12-5 and TRBJ1-3): DARVTQTPRHKVTEMGQEVTMRCQPILGHNTVFWYRQTMMQGLELLAYFRNRAPLDDSGMPKDRFSAEMPDATLATLKIQPSEPRDSAVYFCASGFSLPRAHLRDTIYFGEGSWLTVV.

The V and J genes are TRBV5-1 and TRBJ2-7; D possibly corresponds to TRBD2 (5 bases). Germline lookup yields CDR1 SGHRS and CDR2 YFSETQ. The germline V and J ends were trimmed by 8 bases and 6 bases, with 18 bases remaining between them. This CDR3 comprises 13 residues. CDR3 residues: CASRSGDSFEQYF. The CDR3 DNA follows: TGCGCCAGTAGAAGCGGCGACTCATTCGAGCAGTACTTC. The variable domain in full, completed from reference TRBV5-1 and TRBJ2-7, reads KAGVTQTPRYLIKTRGQQVTLSCSPISGHRSVSWYQQTPGQGLQFLFEYFSETQRNKGNFPGRFSGRQFSNSRSEMNVSTLELGDSALYLCASRSGDSFEQYFGPGTRLTVT.

The CDR3 spells CASSEGGTNEKLFF. CDR3 DNA sequence: TGTGCCAGCAGTGAAGGGGGGACTAATGAAAAACTGTTTTTT. The rearrangement links TRBV25-1 to TRBJ1-4, with D tentatively TRBD1 (5 bases). V was pared by 2 bases and J by 2 bases, with 6 bases between. Germline-derived CDR1 and CDR2 are MGHDK and SYGVNS. The CDR3 spans 14 residues.

This clone was counted between two and nine times. The chain couples TRBV15 to TRBJ1-5, with D maybe TRBD1 (5 bases). Trimming pared 6 bases from V and 1 base from J, leaving 16 bases between. CDR1 LNHNV and CDR2 YYDKDF come from the germline V gene (reference sequence). CDR3 length: 16 amino acids. CDR3 DNA sequence: TGTGCCACCAGGTCGACCCCCGGGGGGAGCAATCAGCCCCAGCATTTT. Translated: CATRSTPGGSNQPQHF.

V gene TRBV29-1 combines with J gene TRBJ1-1, with D tentatively TRBD1 (6 bases). The ends were cut back, 6 bases at V and 1 base at J, with 18 bases in the middle. Germline V gene sequence: CDR1 SQVTM, CDR2 ANQGSEA. This CDR3 region has 15 residues. The CDR3 nucleotides are TGCAGCGTCGTAGTGACAGGTACTGCGAACACTGAAGCTTTCTTT. Residues: CSVVVTGTANTEAFF. The whole variable domain, filled in from reference TRBV29-1 and TRBJ1-1, reads SAVISQKPSRDICQRGTSLTIQCQVDSQVTMMFWYRQQPGQSLTLIATANQGSEATYESGFVIDKFPISRPNLTFSTLTVSNMSPEDSSIYLCSVVVTGTANTEAFFGQGTRLTVV.

The chain has TRBV15 and TRBJ1-1, with 12 bases aligning to TRBD1. CDR1 LNHNV and CDR2 YYDKDF come from the germline V gene (reference sequence). The CDR3 loop spans 15 amino acids. The J segment lost 7 bases and the V segment lost 6 bases, leaving 9 bases of the junction unmatched. This chain's CDR3 is CATSKGQGAPIEAFF. The CDR3 DNA reads TGTGCCACCAGTAAGGGACAGGGGGCGCCGATTGAAGCTTTCTTT.

This chain connects TRBV27 to TRBJ1-1; D is uncertain. Per the germline V gene, CDR1 is MNHEY and CDR2 is SMNVEV (reference sequence). This CDR3 contains 11 residues. V lost 7 bases, J lost 8 bases, and 11 bases lay in between. CDR3 amino acids: CASIQRGEAFF. In DNA form, the CDR3 reads TGTGCCAGCATCCAGCGCGGGGAAGCTTTCTTT.

J is TRBJ2-1 and V is TRBV6-5; no firm D call. V was cut by 5 bases and J by 5 bases, with 13 bases left in between. CDR1 and CDR2 (germline): MNHEY, SVGAGI. This CDR3 comprises 14 residues. Here the CDR3 reads CASSPLADNNEQFF. CDR3 in DNA: TGTGCCAGCAGTCCGCTGGCAGACAACAATGAGCAGTTCTTC.

The J gene is TRBJ2-3, the V gene TRBV4-3; 16 bases are shared with TRBD2. This CDR3 comprises 22 residues. Germline V gene data show CDR1 as LGHNA and CDR2 as YSLEER. With V trimmed by 3 bases and J by 3 bases, 18 bases remained unmatched. The CDR3 here is CASSQRGVMGLAGGRLTDTQYF. The DNA of the CDR3 is TGCGCCAGCAGCCAGAGGGGGGTCATGGGACTAGCGGGAGGGAGACTTACAGATACGCAGTATTTT.

This clone occurred a few times. The chain links TRBV27 to TRBJ2-2; 10 bases map to TRBD2. CDR1 and CDR2 from the germline V gene are MNHEY and SMNVEV (reference sequence). Trimming took 5 bases from V and 7 from J; bases not matched to a gene: 7. The CDR3 loop spans 15 amino acids. The CDR3 loop reads CASSTAGGPIGELFF. The CDR3 DNA follows: TGTGCCAGCAGTACAGCGGGAGGGCCGATCGGGGAGCTGTTTTTT.

The chain is built from TRBV6-6 and TRBJ1-1; 9 nucleotides agree with TRBD1. V was clipped by 7 bases and J by 5 bases; unmatched bases: 8. Germline CDR1 is MNHNY and CDR2 is SVGAGI (reference sequence). The CDR3 has 14 amino acids. CDR3 residues: CASKTGGLGTEAFF. CDR3 DNA sequence: TGTGCCAGCAAGACAGGGGGGTTAGGAACTGAAGCTTTCTTT.

The chain carries TRBV6-2 or TRBV6-3 and TRBJ2-4, with 9 bases that match TRBD2. This CDR3 is 16 amino acids long. Looked up from germline, CDR1 is MNHEY and CDR2 is SVGEGT. The trim removed 6 bases at V and 12 bases at J, leaving 18 bases unmatched. The CDR3 region has the DNA TGTGCCAGCAGCCCTTATAGCGGGAGTCAGATTGGGGCTCAGTACTTC. It encodes CASSPYSGSQIGAQYF.

The V call is TRBV28, the J call TRBJ1-2; D is ambiguous. Trimming removed 3 bases from V and 5 bases from J, with 16 bases in between. The CDR3 length is 15 residues. Per germline, CDR1 MDHEN and CDR2 SYDVKM. The CDR3 coding sequence is TGTGCCAGCAGTTTGGGAGTGGGCAGAGCGTATGGCTACACCTTC. This gives the protein CASSLGVGRAYGYTF.

Here the CDR3 reads CASSQRWTGGDLAQYF. The CDR3 bases are TGTGCCAGCAGCCAACGCTGGACAGGGGGCGATCTAGCGCAGTATTTT. The chain joins TRBV14 to TRBJ2-3; the match to TRBD1 covers 11 bases. V dropped 2 bases and J dropped 10; count of bases not matched to a gene: 11. Germline values: CDR1 SGHDN, CDR2 FVKESK. The CDR3 length is 16 residues.

This chain joins TRBV3-1 (or the pseudogene TRBV3-2) and TRBJ2-1, with 10 bases fitting TRBD2. Germline V gene sequence: CDR1 LGHDT, CDR2 YNNKEL (reference sequence). The CDR3 runs to 16 residues. J gave up 8 bases and V 0 bases, and 7 bases lay outside the gene matches. The CDR3 DNA reads TGTGCCAGCAGCCAAGAAGCGGGAGGGTTCAAGGATGAGCAGTTCTTC. It yields the protein CASSQEAGGFKDEQFF.

This clone has a single count. The chain carries TRBV13 and TRBJ2-7, with 7 nucleotides matching TRBD2. The CDR3 runs to 17 residues. V gave up 4 bases and J gave up 0 bases; unmatched junction bases: 12. Germline-derived CDR1 and CDR2 are PRHDT and FYEKMQ (reference sequence). CDR3 amino acids: CASSSANSAGSSYEQYF. The CDR3 nucleotides are TGTGCCAGCAGCTCAGCTAACTCAGCGGGGAGCTCCTACGAGCAGTACTTC.